Listed below are T cell receptor beta chains from one sample, sequenced in a study of cytomegalovirus exposure and HLA in healthy donors. Profiled with immunoSEQ multiplex PCR; TCRdb holds only in-frame clones, not every one. The profile covers approximately 140,000 clones, with roughly four fifths appearing a single time and 4.5% to 5% taken by the ten largest. The specimen sequenced was PBMCs. These receptors all stem from a woman between 50 and 59 years old in good health and CMV-seronegative. Both conserved end residues are part of each CDR3. The D gene is left open where the match is weak. Some rows mark clone size as missing; the rest say once, few, many or name a class of expanded clone.

j_gene	v_gene	abundance	len	d_gene	CDR3aa	CDR3nt
TRBJ1-4	TRBV11-2	.	15	.	CASSTLLGVGEKLFF	TGTGCCAGCAGCACACTCCTCGGGGTGGGGGAAAAACTGTTTTTT
TRBJ1-6	TRBV9	.	19	TRBD1	CASSTSSGQGALGNSPLHF	TGTGCCAGCAGCACAAGCTCGGGACAGGGGGCGCTTGGTAATTCACCCCTCCACTTT
TRBJ2-1	TRBV2	.	13	.	CASSGSQGGEQFF	TGTGCCAGCAGTGGAAGCCAGGGAGGTGAGCAGTTCTTC
TRBJ2-7	TRBV7-2	.	13	TRBD2	CASSLDGAGGSYF	TGTGCCAGCAGCTTAGACGGAGCGGGGGGGTCATACTTC
TRBJ1-1	TRBV7-8	.	15	TRBD1	CASSLQTGVGTEAFF	TGTGCCAGCAGCTTACAAACAGGGGTCGGCACTGAAGCTTTCTTT
TRBJ2-5	TRBV18	once	15	.	CASSPPLAGKETQYF	TGTGCCAGCTCACCACCCCTAGCTGGAAAGGAGACCCAGTACTTC
TRBJ2-3	TRBV5-1	.	15	.	CASSRIEETTDTQYF	TGCGCCAGCAGCCGAATCGAGGAGACCACAGATACGCAGTATTTT
TRBJ1-3	TRBV15	.	13	.	CATNSGSGNTIYF	TGTGCCACCAACTCGGGCTCTGGAAACACCATATATTTT
TRBJ1-4	TRBV19	few	14	.	CASRPRATNEKLFF	TGTGCCAGTCGCCCCAGGGCAACTAATGAAAAACTGTTTTTT
TRBJ2-3	TRBV6-1	.	19	TRBD2	CASSEALRGSGGVRDTQYF	TGTGCCAGCAGTGAAGCGCTTCGGGGTAGCGGGGGAGTCAGGGATACGCAGTATTTT
TRBJ1-2	TRBV7-9	.	14	TRBD1	CASSSGTGGVLYTF	TGTGCCAGCAGCTCCGGAACAGGGGGCGTCCTCTACACCTTC
TRBJ1-2	TRBV19	.	16	.	CASSIGGPGANYGYTF	TGTGCCAGTAGTATAGGTGGCCCTGGAGCTAACTATGGCTACACCTTC
TRBJ2-5	TRBV18	few	15	TRBD1	CASSPLQGASETQYF	TGTGCCAGCTCACCCCTACAGGGGGCTTCAGAGACCCAGTACTTC
TRBJ2-5	TRBV5-1	.	15	.	CASSLLGGREETQYF	TGCGCCAGCAGCTTGTTGGGGGGTCGGGAGGAGACCCAGTACTTC
TRBJ2-3	TRBV30	.	14	TRBD1	CAWDTGTEGDTQYF	TGTGCCTGGGATACCGGGACAGAAGGAGATACGCAGTATTTT
TRBJ1-6	TRBV7-8	few	17	.	CASSLVGGTAGLSPLHF	TGTGCCAGCAGCTTAGTAGGCGGGACGGCGGGTTTATCACCCCTCCACTTT
TRBJ1-5	TRBV19	.	13	TRBD1	CASKGTGHQPQHF	TGTGCCAGTAAAGGGACAGGACATCAGCCCCAGCATTTT
TRBJ2-5	TRBV5-4	.	14	.	CASSLTGYQETQYF	TGTGCCAGCAGCTTGACAGGGTACCAAGAGACCCAGTACTTC
TRBJ1-2	TRBV7-9	.	15	.	CASSLVQGLNYGYTF	TGTGCCAGCAGCTTAGTTCAGGGCCTTAACTATGGCTACACCTTC
TRBJ1-5	TRBV6-5	.	14	.	CASSSYRANQPQHF	TGTGCCAGCAGTTCCTACCGTGCCAATCAGCCCCAGCATTTT
TRBJ1-5	TRBV27	.	15	.	CASSFSQGRNQPQHF	TGTGCCAGCAGTTTCAGTCAGGGAAGGAATCAGCCCCAGCATTTT
TRBJ2-7	TRBV7-2	once	12	.	CASSLNSNEQYF	TGTGCCAGCAGCTTAAATTCCAACGAGCAGTACTTC
TRBJ1-1	TRBV5-1	.	13	.	CASSLPRGTEAFF	TGCGCCAGCAGCTTGCCCAGGGGTACTGAAGCTTTCTTT
TRBJ2-7	TRBV19	once	14	TRBD1	CASSDRGATYEQYF	TGTGCCAGTAGCGACAGGGGGGCCACCTACGAGCAGTACTTC
TRBJ2-5	TRBV5-1	.	15	TRBD1	CASSLWTGGQETQYF	TGCGCCAGCAGCCTCTGGACAGGGGGACAAGAGACCCAGTACTTC
TRBJ2-7	TRBV6-1	.	13	.	CASSVPQVQEQYF	TGTGCCAGCAGTGTACCACAGGTGCAGGAGCAGTACTTC
TRBJ1-1	TRBV28	.	11	.	CASSLGTPSFF	TGTGCCAGCAGTTTGGGGACACCGTCTTTCTTT
TRBJ1-1	TRBV2	.	15	.	CASSDPGHPDTEAFF	TGTGCCAGCAGCGACCCGGGACACCCGGACACTGAAGCTTTCTTT
TRBJ1-2	TRBV6-1	.	12	TRBD1	CASTGTGYGYTF	TGTGCCAGCACCGGGACAGGCTATGGCTACACCTTC
TRBJ1-3	TRBV2	.	14	.	CASSETGSGNTIYF	TGTGCCAGCAGTGAGACAGGCTCCGGAAACACCATATATTTT
TRBJ1-4	TRBV2	.	14	TRBD1	CASNEGGANEKLFF	TGTGCCAGCAATGAAGGGGGCGCGAATGAAAAACTGTTTTTT
TRBJ1-1	TRBV28	.	11	.	CAIKRNTEAFF	TGTGCCATAAAGCGGAACACTGAAGCTTTCTTT
TRBJ2-5	TRBV7-6	.	14	TRBD2	CASSSSFAGGIQYF	TGTGCCAGCAGCTCCTCTTTTGCGGGGGGGATCCAGTACTTC
TRBJ1-6	TRBV7-2	.	14	TRBD1	CASSFGQDNSPLHF	TGTGCCAGCAGCTTCGGACAGGATAATTCACCCCTCCACTTT
TRBJ2-7	TRBV5-4	.	13	.	CASSLASSYEQYF	TGTGCCAGCAGCTTGGCCAGTTCCTACGAGCAGTACTTC
TRBJ2-5	TRBV7-6	.	14	.	CASSSQAYQETQYF	TGTGCCAGCAGCTCTCAGGCGTACCAAGAGACCCAGTACTTC
TRBJ2-7	TRBV5-1	.	19	.	CASSSNPNWRLATSYEQYF	TGCGCCAGCAGCTCCAACCCCAACTGGCGGCTAGCGACCTCCTACGAGCAGTACTTC
TRBJ2-7	TRBV2	.	17	.	CASSVHRDWSFSYEQYF	TGTGCCAGCAGTGTACACCGGGACTGGTCTTTCTCCTACGAGCAGTACTTC
TRBJ2-1	TRBV18	.	15	TRBD1	CASSRTGTGGMARFF	TGTGCCAGCTCACGAACCGGGACAGGGGGGATGGCTCGGTTCTTC
TRBJ2-7	TRBV7-6	.	13	TRBD2	CASTPSGGREQYF	TGTGCCAGCACCCCTAGCGGGGGGAGGGAGCAGTACTTC
TRBJ2-3	TRBV28	few	17	.	CASSFHSAGVGTDTQYF	TGTGCCAGCAGTTTTCATTCAGCGGGCGTTGGGACAGATACGCAGTATTTT
TRBJ2-5	TRBV29-1	.	13	TRBD1	CSVALTGQKTQYF	TGCAGCGTTGCCTTGACAGGGCAAAAGACCCAGTACTTC
TRBJ2-7	TRBV10-3	.	14	TRBD2	CAITNSGVGDEQYF	TGTGCCATCACCAATAGCGGGGTAGGCGACGAGCAGTACTTC
TRBJ2-1	TRBV2	.	11	.	CASSSRLEQFF	TGTGCCAGCAGTAGCAGACTCGAGCAGTTCTTC
TRBJ2-3	TRBV9	.	16	TRBD2	CASSVGLAGVTDTQYF	TGTGCCAGCAGCGTAGGATTAGCGGGGGTCACAGATACGCAGTATTTT
TRBJ2-5	TRBV7-7	.	14	.	CASSSGGVQETQYF	TGTGCTAGCAGCTCGGGGGGCGTCCAAGAGACCCAGTACTTC